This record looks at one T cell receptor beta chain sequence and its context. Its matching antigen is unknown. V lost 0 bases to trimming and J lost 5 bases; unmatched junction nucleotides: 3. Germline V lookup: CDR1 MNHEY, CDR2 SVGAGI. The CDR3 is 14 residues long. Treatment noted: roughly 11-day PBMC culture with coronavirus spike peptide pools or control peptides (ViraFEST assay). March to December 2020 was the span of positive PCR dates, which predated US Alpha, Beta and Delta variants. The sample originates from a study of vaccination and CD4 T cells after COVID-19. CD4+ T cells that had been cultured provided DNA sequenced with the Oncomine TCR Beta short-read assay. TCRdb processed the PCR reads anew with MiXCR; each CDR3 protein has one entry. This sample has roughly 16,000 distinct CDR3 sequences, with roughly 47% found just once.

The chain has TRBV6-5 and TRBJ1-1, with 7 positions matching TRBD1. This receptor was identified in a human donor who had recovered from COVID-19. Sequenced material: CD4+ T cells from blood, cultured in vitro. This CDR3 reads CASSYSEGATEAFF. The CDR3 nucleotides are TGTGCCAGCAGTTACTCGGAGGGGGCGACTGAAGCTTTCTTT.